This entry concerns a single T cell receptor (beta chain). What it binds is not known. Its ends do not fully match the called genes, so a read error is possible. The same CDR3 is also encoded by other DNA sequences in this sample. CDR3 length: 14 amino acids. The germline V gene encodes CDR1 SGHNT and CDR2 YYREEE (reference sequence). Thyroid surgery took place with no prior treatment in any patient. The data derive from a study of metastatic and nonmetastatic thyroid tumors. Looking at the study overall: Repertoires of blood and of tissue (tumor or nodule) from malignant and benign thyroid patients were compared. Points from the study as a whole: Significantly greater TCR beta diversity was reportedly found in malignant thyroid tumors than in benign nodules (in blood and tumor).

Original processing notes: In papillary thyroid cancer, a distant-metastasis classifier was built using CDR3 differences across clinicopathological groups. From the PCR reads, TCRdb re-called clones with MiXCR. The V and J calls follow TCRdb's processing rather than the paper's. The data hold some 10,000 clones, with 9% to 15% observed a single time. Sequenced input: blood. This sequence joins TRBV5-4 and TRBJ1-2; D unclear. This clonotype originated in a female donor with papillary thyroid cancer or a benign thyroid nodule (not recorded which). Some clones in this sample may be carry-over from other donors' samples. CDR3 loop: CASSLYIGNYGYTF. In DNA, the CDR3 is TGCGCCAGCAGCTTGTATATTGGGAACTATGGCTACACCTTC.